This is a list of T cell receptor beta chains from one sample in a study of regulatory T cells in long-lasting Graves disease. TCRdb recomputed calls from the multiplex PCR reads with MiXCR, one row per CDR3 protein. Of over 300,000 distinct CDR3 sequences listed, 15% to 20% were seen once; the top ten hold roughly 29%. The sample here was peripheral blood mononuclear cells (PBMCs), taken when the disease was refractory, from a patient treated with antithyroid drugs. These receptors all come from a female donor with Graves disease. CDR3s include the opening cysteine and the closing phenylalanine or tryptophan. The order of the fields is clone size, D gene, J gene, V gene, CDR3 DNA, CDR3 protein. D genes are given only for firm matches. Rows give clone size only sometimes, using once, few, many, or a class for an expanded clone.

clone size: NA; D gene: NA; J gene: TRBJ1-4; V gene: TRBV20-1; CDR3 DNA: TGCAGTGTAACGGCTAATGAAAAACTGTTTTTT; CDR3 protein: CSVTANEKLFF
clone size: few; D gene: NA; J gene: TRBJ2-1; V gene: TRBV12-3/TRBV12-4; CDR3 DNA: TGTCCCAGCAGTTTAGTGGACAGCTACAATGAGCAGTTCTTC; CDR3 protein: CPSSLVDSYNEQFF
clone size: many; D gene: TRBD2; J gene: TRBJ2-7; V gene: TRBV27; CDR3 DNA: TGTGCCAGCAGTAGTGGGGAGGGGTACGAGCAGTACTTC; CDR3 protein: CASSSGEGYEQYF
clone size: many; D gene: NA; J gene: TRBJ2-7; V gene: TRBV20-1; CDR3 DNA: TGCAGTGCTAGAGACAGTAGGCTCGCGGGACGAACCTACGAGCAGTACTTC; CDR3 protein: CSARDSRLAGRTYEQYF
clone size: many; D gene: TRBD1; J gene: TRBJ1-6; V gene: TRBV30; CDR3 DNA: TGTGCCTGGAGTGAGGGCAGGGGGTTTTCACCCCTCCACTTT; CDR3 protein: CAWSEGRGFSPLHF
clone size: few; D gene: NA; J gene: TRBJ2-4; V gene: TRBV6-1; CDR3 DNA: TGTGCCAGCAGTGCAGCTACCAGGGGTGGCAAAAACATTCAGTACTTC; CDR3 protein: CASSAATRGGKNIQYF
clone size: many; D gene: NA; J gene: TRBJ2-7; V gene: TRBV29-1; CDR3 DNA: TGCAGCGTCCTACAGGGAAGCTCCTACGAGCAGTACTTC; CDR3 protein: CSVLQGSSYEQYF
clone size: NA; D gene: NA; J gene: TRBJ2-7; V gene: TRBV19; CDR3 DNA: TGTGCCAGTAGTACGTCTCCCGGGGACGGCTACGAGCAGTACTTC; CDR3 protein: CASSTSPGDGYEQYF
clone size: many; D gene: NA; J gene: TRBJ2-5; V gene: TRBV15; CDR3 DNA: TGTGCCACCAGCCGCAGCGAGACCCAGTACTTC; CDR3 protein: CATSRSETQYF
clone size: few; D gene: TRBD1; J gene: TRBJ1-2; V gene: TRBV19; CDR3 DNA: TGTGCCAGTAGTTACGCGGACAGGCTATACGAGGGCTACACCTTC; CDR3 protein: CASSYADRLYEGYTF
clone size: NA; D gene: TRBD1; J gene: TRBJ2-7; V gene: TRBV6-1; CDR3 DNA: TGTGCCAGCGGGACAGGGGTTAGCTACGAGCAGTACTTC; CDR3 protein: CASGTGVSYEQYF
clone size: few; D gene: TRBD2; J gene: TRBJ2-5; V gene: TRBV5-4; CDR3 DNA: TGTGCCAGCAGCACAGGACTAGCGGGAGCGGAGACCCAGTACTTC; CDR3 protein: CASSTGLAGAETQYF
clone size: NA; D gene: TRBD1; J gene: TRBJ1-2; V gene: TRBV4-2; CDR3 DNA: TGTGCCAGCTCCGCGACAGGGACTGGTGGCTACACCTTC; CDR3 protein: CASSATGTGGYTF
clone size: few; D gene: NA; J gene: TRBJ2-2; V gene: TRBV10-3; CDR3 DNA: TGTGCCATCAGTGAGTCCGCGGGGACCACCGGGGAGCTGTTTTTT; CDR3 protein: CAISESAGTTGELFF
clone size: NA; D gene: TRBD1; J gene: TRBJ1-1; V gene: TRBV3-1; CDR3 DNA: TGTGCCAGCAGCCAAAGGACAGGGGGCGAGTATGCTTTCTTT; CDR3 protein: CASSQRTGGEYAFF
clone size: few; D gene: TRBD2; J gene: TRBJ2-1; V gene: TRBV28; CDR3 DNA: TGTGCCAGCAGTTCACTAGCGGGTGAGCAGTTCTTC; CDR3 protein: CASSSLAGEQFF
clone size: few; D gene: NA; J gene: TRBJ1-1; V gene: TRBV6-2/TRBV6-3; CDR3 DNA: TGTGCCAGCAGTTACTCTTGGTGGAGGTCTGAAGCTTTCTTT; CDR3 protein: CASSYSWWRSEAFF
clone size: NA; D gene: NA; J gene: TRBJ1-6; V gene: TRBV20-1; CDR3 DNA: TGCAGTGCTCCCCCTGGTGGGGGGCTTAATTCACCCCTCCACTTT; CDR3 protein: CSAPPGGGLNSPLHF
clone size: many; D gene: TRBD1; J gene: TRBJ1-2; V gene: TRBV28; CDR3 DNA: TGTGCCAGCAGTCCCCCCGGGACAGGATATGGCTACACCTTC; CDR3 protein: CASSPPGTGYGYTF
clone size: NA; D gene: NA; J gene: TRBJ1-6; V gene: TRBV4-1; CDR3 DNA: TGCGCCAGCAGCCAAGAGACAGGCCGCCGCGGGTCACCCCTCCACTTT; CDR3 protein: CASSQETGRRGSPLHF
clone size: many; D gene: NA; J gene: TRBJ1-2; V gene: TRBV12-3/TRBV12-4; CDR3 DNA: TGTGCCAGCAGTTTAGTGACTAACTATGGCTACACCTTC; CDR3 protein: CASSLVTNYGYTF
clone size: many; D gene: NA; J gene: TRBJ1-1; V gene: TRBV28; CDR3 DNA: TGTGCCAGCAGTTCGACCACTGAAGCTTTCTTT; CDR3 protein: CASSSTTEAFF
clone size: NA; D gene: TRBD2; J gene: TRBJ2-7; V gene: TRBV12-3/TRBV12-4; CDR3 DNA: TGTGCCAGCAAACCAAGCGGGGGGGACACCTACGAGCAGTACTTC; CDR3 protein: CASKPSGGDTYEQYF
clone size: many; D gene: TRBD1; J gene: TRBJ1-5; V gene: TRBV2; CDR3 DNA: TGTGCCAGCAAAACCACAGGGGGCGGTCAGCCCCAGCATTTT; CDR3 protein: CASKTTGGGQPQHF
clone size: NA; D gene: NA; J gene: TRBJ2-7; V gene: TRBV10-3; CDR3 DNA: TGTGCCATCAGTTCTAACAAGAATTCGGGGGCTGGCGAGCAGTACTTC; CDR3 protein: CAISSNKNSGAGEQYF
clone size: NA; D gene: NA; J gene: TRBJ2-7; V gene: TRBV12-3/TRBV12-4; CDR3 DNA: TGTGCCAGCAGTTATTTCAACCGGGACGGAAACTACGAGCAGTACTTC; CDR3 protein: CASSYFNRDGNYEQYF
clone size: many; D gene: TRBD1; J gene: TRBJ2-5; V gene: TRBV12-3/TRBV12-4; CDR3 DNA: TGTGCCAGCAGTTTCGGGACAGGGGCGGCGGGGACCCAGTACTTC; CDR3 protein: CASSFGTGAAGTQYF
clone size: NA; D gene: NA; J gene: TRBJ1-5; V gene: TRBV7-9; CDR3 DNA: TGTGCCAGCAGCTTTGGGAAGAATCAGCCCCAGCATTTT; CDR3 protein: CASSFGKNQPQHF
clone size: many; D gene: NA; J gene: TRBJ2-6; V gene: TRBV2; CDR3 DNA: TGTGCCAGAAGTGTGGGTGCCGGGGCCAACGTCCTGACTTTC; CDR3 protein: CARSVGAGANVLTF
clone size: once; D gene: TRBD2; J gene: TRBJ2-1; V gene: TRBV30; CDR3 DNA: TGTGCCTGGACACGGCTAGCGGTCAACTATGAGCAGTTCTTC; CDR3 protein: CAWTRLAVNYEQFF
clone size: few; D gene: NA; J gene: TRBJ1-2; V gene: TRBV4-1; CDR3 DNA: TGCGCCAGCAGCCAAGATCCAGGGGCGACCTATGGCTACACCTTC; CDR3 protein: CASSQDPGATYGYTF
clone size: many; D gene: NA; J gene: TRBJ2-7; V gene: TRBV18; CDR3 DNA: TGTGCCAGCTCACCCTCGAGCAGGTCCGAGCAGTACTTC; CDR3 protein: CASSPSSRSEQYF
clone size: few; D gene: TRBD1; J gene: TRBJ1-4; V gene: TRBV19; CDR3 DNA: TGTGCCAGTGGAAGTAGGGGGCGGACTAATGAAAAACTGTTTTTT; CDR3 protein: CASGSRGRTNEKLFF